This T cell receptor (beta chain) was captured by sequencing in a study of T cell repertoires in ileal Crohn's disease. General study findings and limits: Clonal expansions were more frequent in active smokers than non-smokers at surgery.

Germline V gives CDR1 SGHRS, CDR2 YFSETQ. The germline V and J ends were trimmed by 4 bases and 12 bases, with 29 bases remaining between them. This CDR3 spans 16 amino acids. This clone appeared once. The antigen remains undetermined. Stated time point: neoterminal ileum biopsy at postoperative endoscopy, about 6 months after surgery. Sequenced by immunoSEQ multiplex PCR; TCRdb stores in-frame clones only, minus some. Among about 3,000 clones listed, 86% were seen once. The chain combines TRBV5-1 with TRBJ2-7; the D gene is possibly TRBD2 (5 bases). The TCR was taken from an adult with Crohn's disease. Sequencing was done on a sample of ileal tissue. Here the CDR3 reads CASSPNSLSGGGVLYF. The CDR3 DNA reads TGCGCCAGCAGCCCTAACAGCCTAAGCGGAGGTGGTGTGTTGTACTTC.